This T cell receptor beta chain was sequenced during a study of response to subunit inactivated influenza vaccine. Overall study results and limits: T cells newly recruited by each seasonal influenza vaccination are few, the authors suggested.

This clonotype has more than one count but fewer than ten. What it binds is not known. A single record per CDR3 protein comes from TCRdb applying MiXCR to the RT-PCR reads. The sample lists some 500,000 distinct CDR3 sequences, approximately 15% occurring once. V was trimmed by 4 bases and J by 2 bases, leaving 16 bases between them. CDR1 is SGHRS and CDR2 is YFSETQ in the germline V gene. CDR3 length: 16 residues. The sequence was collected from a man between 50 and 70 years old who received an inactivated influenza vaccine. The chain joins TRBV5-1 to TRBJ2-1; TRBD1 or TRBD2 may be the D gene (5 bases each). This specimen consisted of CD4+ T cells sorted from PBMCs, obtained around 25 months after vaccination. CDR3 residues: CASSQGLGAPYNEQFF. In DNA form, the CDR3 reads TGCGCCAGCAGCCAGGGCCTCGGGGCGCCCTACAATGAGCAGTTCTTC.